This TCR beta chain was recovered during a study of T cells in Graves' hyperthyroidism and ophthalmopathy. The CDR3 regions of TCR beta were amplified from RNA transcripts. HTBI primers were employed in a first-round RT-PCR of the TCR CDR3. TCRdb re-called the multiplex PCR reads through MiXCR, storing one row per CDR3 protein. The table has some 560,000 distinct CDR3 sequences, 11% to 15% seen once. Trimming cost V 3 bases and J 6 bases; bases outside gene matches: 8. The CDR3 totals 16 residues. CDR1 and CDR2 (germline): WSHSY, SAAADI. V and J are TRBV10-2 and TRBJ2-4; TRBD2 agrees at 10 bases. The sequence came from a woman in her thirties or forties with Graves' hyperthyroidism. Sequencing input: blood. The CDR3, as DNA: TGCGCCAGCAGTGATACTAGCGGGGAGTGGGGAAACATTCAGTACTTC. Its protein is CASSDTSGEWGNIQYF.